Following are 12 T cell receptor beta chains from one sample sequenced in a study of beta chain features in type 1 diabetes. Expressed TCRB transcripts were sequenced because the isolated RNA had all been reverse transcribed beforehand. Profiling relied on immunoSEQ multiplex PCR, and the TCRdb table lists in-frame clones only, not all of them. Counted here are approximately 250,000 clones, roughly an eighth occurring once; the ten biggest clones make up about 0.03%. Material: naive CD4+ T cells from blood. The receptors stem from a woman aged 40 to 50 in good health.

This clone was detected a few times. The chain has TRBV7-9 and TRBJ1-2; TRBD1 might be the D (6 bases). CDR3 length: 16 amino acids. Germline V gene sequence: CDR1 SEHNR, CDR2 FQNEAQ (reference sequence). V was cut by 0 bases and J by 2 bases, with 13 bases left in between. CDR3 in amino acids: CASSLAGAGANYGYTF. The CDR3 nucleotides read TGTGCCAGCAGCTTAGCGGGTGCAGGGGCGAACTATGGCTACACCTTC. Filled out from reference TRBV7-9 and TRBJ1-2, the complete variable domain reads DTGVSQNPRHKITKRGQNVTFRCDPISEHNRLYWYRQTLGQGPEFLTYFQNEAQLEKSRLLSDRFSAERPKGSFSTLEIQRTEQGDSAMYLCASSLAGAGANYGYTFGSGTRLTVV.

This clone appeared a few times. The chain combines TRBV5-1 with TRBJ2-2; 8 positions agree with TRBD2. Germline-derived CDR1 and CDR2 are SGHRS and YFSETQ. There are 15 residues in the CDR3. Germline trimming cut 4 bases from V and 1 base from J; bases unmatched to any gene: 3. This CDR3 reads CASSPGGRNTGELFF. The DNA of the CDR3 is TGCGCCAGCAGCCCGGGAGGGCGGAACACCGGGGAGCTGTTTTTT.

The sample holds a few counts of this clone. The chain couples TRBV6-1 to TRBJ2-7; the D is unclear. Germline V lookup: CDR1 MNHNS, CDR2 SASEGT. This CDR3 is 12 amino acids long. V gave up 6 bases and J gave up 6 bases, with 12 bases separating them. The DNA for the CDR3 is TGTGCCAGCAGCTTTGGGCTATCCGAGCAGTACTTC. Translation gives CASSFGLSEQYF.

This chain connects TRBV10-1 to TRBJ2-3, with 8 positions matching TRBD2. The length of the CDR3 is 14 residues. V lost 3 bases and J lost 7; bases outside the gene matches: 6. CDR1 is WNHNN, CDR2 SYGVQD, per germline (reference sequence). CDR3 residues: CASSEGLAINTQYF. The CDR3 coding sequence is TGCGCCAGCAGTGAAGGACTAGCCATAAATACGCAGTATTTT.

This clone was observed a few times. This chain uses TRBV5-1 with TRBJ1-2; possible D gene TRBD1, 6 bases. The CDR3 runs to 13 residues. Trimming cost V 4 bases and J 6 bases, with 13 bases left between them. Germline V lookup: CDR1 SGHRS, CDR2 YFSETQ. The CDR3 nucleotides are TGCGCCAGCAGCAAGGACAGTGAACATGGCTACACCTTC. The encoded protein is CASSKDSEHGYTF.

This clone was recorded a few times. The V gene is TRBV5-4, the J gene TRBJ2-5; a weak D match, TRBD1 (6 bases). Germline CDR1 and CDR2: SGHNT and YYREEE (reference sequence). There are 14 residues in the CDR3. Trimming pared 4 bases from V and 3 bases from J, leaving 13 bases between. The CDR3 spells CASSLDGTKETQYF. CDR3 coding DNA: TGTGCCAGCAGCCTGGATGGGACAAAAGAGACCCAGTACTTC.

This chain links TRBV5-1 with TRBJ2-3; D remains ambiguous. In germline, CDR1 is SGHRS, CDR2 YFSETQ. CDR3 length: 12 residues. The V end lost 4 bases, the J end lost 2 bases, and 5 bases lay between the germline ends. The CDR3, as DNA: TGCGCCAGCAGCCGTTACACAGATACGCAGTATTTT. This encodes CASSRYTDTQYF.

This clone was found a few times. V is TRBV11-2 and J is TRBJ2-6, with TRBD1 identical over 7 bases. V shed 1 base, J shed 0 bases, and the junction held 6 bases outside the gene matches. Per germline, CDR1 SGHAT and CDR2 FQNNGV. The CDR3 sequence is 18 residues long. The CDR3 here is CASSLVTGATSGANVLTF. Here the CDR3 DNA reads TGTGCCAGCAGCTTAGTTACAGGGGCGACCTCTGGGGCCAACGTCCTGACTTTC.

V gene TRBV5-4 combines with J gene TRBJ2-4, with D possibly TRBD2 on 6 matching bases. The CDR3 contains 15 residues. CDR1 is SGHNT and CDR2 is YYREEE in the germline V gene (reference sequence). Trimming removed 4 bases at V and 0 bases at J, with 11 bases between. This CDR3 reads CASSGGSIAKNIQYF. As DNA, the CDR3 is TGTGCCAGCAGCGGGGGGAGTATAGCCAAAAACATTCAGTACTTC. The full variable domain, rest sourced from reference TRBV5-4 and TRBJ2-4, is ETGVTQSPTHLIKTRGQQVTLRCSSQSGHNTVSWYQQALGQGPQFIFQYYREEENGRGNFPPRFSGLQFPNYSSELNVNALELDDSALYLCASSGGSIAKNIQYFGAGTRLSVL.

V gene TRBV20-1 combines with J gene TRBJ1-2; the D gene is possibly TRBD1 (6 bases). Trimming pared 3 bases from V and 8 bases from J, leaving 10 bases between. CDR3 size: 11 residues. Per germline, CDR1 DFQATT and CDR2 SNEGSKA (reference sequence). In DNA form, the CDR3 reads TGCAGTGCTAGGCGGGGGCCGGGCTACACCTTC. Protein product: CSARRGPGYTF.

This clone occurred a few times. The chain links TRBV5-1 to TRBJ1-4, with TRBD1 matching 10 bases. The germline gives CDR1 SGHRS, CDR2 YFSETQ. The V gene end was trimmed by 6 bases and the J gene end by 6 bases; junction bases not matched to a gene: 5. CDR3 length: 14 residues. CDR3 DNA sequence: TGCGCCAGCACCCCCGGGACAGGGGATGAAAAACTGTTTTTT. Encoded protein: CASTPGTGDEKLFF.

V and J are TRBV9 and TRBJ2-3; 8 bases agree with TRBD2. Germline CDR1 reads SGDLS; CDR2 reads YYNGEE. The CDR3 is made up of 16 amino acids. V trimming: 4 bases; J trimming: 1 base; junction bases outside the gene matches: 8. Here the CDR3 DNA reads TGTGCCAGCAGCCCTCGGACTAGCTTTGGCACAGATACGCAGTATTTT. Its protein product is CASSPRTSFGTDTQYF. The whole variable domain, remainder taken from reference TRBV9 and TRBJ2-3, is DSGVTQTPKHLITATGQRVTLRCSPRSGDLSVYWYQQSLDQGLQFLIQYYNGEERAKGNILERFSAQQFPDLHSELNLSSLELGDSALYFCASSPRTSFGTDTQYFGPGTRLTVL.